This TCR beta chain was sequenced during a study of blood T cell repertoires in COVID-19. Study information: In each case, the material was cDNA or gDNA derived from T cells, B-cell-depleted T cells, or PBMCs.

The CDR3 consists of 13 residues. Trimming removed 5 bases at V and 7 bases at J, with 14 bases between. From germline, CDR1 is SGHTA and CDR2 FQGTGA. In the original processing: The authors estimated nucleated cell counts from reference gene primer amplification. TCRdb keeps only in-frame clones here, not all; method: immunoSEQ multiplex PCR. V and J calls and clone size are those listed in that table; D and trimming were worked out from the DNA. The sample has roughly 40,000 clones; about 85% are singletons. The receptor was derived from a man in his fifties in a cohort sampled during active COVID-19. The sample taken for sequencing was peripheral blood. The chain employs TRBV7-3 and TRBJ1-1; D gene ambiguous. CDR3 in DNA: TGTGCCAGCAGCGCCACAATGGGAGGTGAAGCTTTCTTT. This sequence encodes CASSATMGGEAFF.